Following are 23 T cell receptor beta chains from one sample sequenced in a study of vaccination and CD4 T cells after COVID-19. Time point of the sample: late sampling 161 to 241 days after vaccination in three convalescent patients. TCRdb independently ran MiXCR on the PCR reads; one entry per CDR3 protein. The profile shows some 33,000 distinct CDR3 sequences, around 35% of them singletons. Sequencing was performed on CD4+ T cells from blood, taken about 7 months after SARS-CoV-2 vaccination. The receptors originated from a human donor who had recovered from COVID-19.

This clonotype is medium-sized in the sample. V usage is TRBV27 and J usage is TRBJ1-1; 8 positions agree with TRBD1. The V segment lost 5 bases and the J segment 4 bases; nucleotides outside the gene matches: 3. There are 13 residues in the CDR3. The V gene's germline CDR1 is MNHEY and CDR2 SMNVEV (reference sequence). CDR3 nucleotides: TGTGCCAGCAGTCCCGACAGGGGCACTGAAGCTTTCTTT. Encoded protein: CASSPDRGTEAFF.

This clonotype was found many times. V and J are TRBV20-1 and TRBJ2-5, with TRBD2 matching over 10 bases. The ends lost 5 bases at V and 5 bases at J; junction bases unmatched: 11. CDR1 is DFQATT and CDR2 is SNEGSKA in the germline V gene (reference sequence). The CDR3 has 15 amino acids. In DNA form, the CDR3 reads TGCAGTGCTGACCCCCTAGCGGGAGCTGTTGAGACCCAGTACTTC. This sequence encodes CSADPLAGAVETQYF.

The CDR3 reads CAISDWTSGEETQYF. The DNA for the CDR3 is TGTGCCATCAGTGACTGGACTAGCGGGGAAGAGACCCAGTACTTC. The chain links TRBV10-3 to TRBJ2-5; 12 bases are a match to TRBD2. This CDR3 comprises 15 residues. The J segment lost 3 bases and the V segment lost 3 bases, leaving 2 bases of the junction unmatched. CDR1 and CDR2 (germline): ENHRY, SYGVKD.

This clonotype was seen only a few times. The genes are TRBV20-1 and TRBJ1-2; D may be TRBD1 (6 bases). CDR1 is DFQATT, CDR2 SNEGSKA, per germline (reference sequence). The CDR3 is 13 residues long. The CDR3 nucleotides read TGCAGCGCCCTCCGGGACATGAATATTGGCTACACCTTC. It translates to CSALRDMNIGYTF.

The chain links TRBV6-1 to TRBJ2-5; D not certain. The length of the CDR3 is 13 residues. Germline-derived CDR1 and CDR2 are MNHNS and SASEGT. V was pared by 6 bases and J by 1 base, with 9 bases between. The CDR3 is CASRKDRQETQYF. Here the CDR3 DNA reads TGTGCCAGCAGGAAAGACCGCCAAGAGACCCAGTACTTC.

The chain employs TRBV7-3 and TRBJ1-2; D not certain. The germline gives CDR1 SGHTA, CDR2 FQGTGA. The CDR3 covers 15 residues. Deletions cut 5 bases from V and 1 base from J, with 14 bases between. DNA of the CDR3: TGTGCCAGCAGCCCCCCGGGCAAAAATAACTATGGCTACACCTTC. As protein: CASSPPGKNNYGYTF.

Written as DNA, the CDR3 is TGTGCCAGCAGCCCTCAGGACAATGAGCAGTTCTTC. It yields the protein CASSPQDNEQFF. This chain connects TRBV7-3 to TRBJ2-1, with D unclear. The CDR3 sequence is 12 residues long. Germline loops: CDR1 SGHTA, CDR2 FQGTGA. V was clipped by 5 bases and J by 5 bases, with 7 bases between them.

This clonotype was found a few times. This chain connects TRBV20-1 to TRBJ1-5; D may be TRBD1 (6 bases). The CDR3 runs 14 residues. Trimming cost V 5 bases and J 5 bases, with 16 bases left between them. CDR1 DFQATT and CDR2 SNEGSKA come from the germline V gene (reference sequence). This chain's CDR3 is CSAFLGGPDQPQHF. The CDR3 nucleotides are TGCAGTGCTTTCTTAGGGGGTCCCGATCAGCCCCAGCATTTT.

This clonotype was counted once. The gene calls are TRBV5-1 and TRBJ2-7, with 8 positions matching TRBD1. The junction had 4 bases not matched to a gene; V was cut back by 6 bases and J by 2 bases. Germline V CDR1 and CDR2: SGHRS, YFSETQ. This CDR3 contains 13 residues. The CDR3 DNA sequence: TGCGCCAGCAAGGAACAGGGGGCCTACGAGCAGTACTTC. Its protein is CASKEQGAYEQYF.

The CDR3 bases are TGTGCCAGCAGACAAGGACAGGGGGCAGCTTTCTTT. This gives the protein CASRQGQGAAFF. This chain connects TRBV28 to TRBJ1-1, with 11 bases matching TRBD1. The CDR3 has 12 residues. CDR1 and CDR2 from the germline V gene are MDHEN and SYDVKM. Trimming at V came to 6 bases and at J to 10 bases, leaving 4 bases not matched to a gene.

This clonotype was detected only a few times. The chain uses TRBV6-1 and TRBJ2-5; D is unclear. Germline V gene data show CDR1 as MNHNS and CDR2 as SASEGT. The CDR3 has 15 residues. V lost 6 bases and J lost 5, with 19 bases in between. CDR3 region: CASSPSGWVSETQYF. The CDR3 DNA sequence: TGTGCCAGCAGCCCATCGGGTTGGGTTTCGGAGACCCAGTACTTC.

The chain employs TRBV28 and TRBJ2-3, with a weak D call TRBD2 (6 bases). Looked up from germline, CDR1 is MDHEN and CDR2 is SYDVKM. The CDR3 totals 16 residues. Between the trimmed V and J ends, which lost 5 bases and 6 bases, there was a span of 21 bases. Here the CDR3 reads CASSPPRDWALDTQYF. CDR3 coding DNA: TGTGCCAGCAGTCCCCCCCGGGACTGGGCCCTCGATACGCAGTATTTT.

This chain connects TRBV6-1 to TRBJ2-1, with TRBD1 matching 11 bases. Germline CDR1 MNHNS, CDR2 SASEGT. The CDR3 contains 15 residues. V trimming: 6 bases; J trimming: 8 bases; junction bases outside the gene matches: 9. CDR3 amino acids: CASSLGTGGLDEQFF. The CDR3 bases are TGTGCCAGCAGCCTTGGGACAGGGGGTCTCGATGAGCAGTTCTTC.

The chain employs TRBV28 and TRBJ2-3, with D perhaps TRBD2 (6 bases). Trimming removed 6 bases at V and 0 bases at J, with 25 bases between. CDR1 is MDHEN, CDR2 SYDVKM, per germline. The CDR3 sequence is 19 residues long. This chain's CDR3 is CASRTPGGIGGISTDTQYF. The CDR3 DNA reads TGTGCCAGCAGGACCCCGGGTGGTATTGGCGGGATAAGCACAGATACGCAGTATTTT.

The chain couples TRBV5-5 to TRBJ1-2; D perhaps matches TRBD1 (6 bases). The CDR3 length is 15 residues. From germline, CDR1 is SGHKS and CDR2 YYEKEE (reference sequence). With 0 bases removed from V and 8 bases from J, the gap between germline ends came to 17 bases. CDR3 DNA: TGTGCCAGCAGCTTGGTCGGGGGACAACCTTTCGGCTACACCTTC. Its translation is CASSLVGGQPFGYTF. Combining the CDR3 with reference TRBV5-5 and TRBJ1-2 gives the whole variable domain DAGVTQSPTHLIKTRGQQVTLRCSPISGHKSVSWYQQVLGQGPQFIFQYYEKEERGRGNFPDRFSARQFPNYSSELNVNALLLGDSALYLCASSLVGGQPFGYTFGSGTRLTVV.

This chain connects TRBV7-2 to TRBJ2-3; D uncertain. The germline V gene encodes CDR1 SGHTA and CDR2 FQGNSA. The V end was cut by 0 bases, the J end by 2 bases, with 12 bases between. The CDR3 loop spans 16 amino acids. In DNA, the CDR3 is TGTGCCAGCAGCTTAGCCTTTAGGGCCCTCACAGATACGCAGTATTTT. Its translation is CASSLAFRALTDTQYF.

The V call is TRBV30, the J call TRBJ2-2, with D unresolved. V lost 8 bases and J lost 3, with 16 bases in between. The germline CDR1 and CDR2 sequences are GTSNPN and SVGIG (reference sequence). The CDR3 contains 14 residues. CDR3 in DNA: TGTGCCCAAGCGAAGGGCCGAGACACCGGGGAGCTGTTTTTT. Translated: CAQAKGRDTGELFF.

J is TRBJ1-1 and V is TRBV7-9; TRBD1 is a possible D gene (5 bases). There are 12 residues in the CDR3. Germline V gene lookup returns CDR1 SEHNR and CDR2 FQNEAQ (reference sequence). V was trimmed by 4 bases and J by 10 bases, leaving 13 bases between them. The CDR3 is CASSSSRDLAFF. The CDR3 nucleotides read TGTGCCAGCAGCTCTTCCAGGGATCTAGCTTTCTTT.

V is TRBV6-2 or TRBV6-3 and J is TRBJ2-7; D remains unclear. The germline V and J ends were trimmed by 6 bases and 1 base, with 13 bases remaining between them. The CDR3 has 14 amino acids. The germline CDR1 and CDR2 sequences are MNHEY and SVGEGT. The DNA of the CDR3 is TGTGCCAGCAGCCTTCGTGGGATATCCTACGAGCAGTACTTC. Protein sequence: CASSLRGISYEQYF.

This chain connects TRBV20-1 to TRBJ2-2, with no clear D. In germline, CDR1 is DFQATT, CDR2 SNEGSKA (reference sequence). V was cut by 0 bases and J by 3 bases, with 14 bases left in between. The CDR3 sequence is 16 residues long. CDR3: CSARDQIAADTGELFF. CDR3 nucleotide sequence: TGCAGTGCTAGAGATCAGATCGCGGCAGACACCGGGGAGCTGTTTTTT.

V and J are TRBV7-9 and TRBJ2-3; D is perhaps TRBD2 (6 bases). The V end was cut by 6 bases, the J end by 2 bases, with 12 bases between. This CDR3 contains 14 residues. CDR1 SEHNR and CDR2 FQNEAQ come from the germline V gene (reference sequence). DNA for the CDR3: TGTGCCAGCAGTTTCCGGGACTTCACAGATACGCAGTATTTT. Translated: CASSFRDFTDTQYF.

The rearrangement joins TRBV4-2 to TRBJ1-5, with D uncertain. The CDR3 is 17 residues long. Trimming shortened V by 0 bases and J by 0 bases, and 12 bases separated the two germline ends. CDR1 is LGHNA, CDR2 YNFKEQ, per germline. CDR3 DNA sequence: TGTGCCAGCAGCCAAGACGCCCGGCCCTATAGCAATCAGCCCCAGCATTTT. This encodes CASSQDARPYSNQPQHF.

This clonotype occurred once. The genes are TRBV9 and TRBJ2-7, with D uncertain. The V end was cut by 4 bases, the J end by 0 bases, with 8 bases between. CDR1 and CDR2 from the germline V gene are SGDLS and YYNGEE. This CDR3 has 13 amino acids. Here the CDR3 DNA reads TGTGCCAGCAGCCCCCGTAGCTCCTACGAGCAGTACTTC. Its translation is CASSPRSSYEQYF.